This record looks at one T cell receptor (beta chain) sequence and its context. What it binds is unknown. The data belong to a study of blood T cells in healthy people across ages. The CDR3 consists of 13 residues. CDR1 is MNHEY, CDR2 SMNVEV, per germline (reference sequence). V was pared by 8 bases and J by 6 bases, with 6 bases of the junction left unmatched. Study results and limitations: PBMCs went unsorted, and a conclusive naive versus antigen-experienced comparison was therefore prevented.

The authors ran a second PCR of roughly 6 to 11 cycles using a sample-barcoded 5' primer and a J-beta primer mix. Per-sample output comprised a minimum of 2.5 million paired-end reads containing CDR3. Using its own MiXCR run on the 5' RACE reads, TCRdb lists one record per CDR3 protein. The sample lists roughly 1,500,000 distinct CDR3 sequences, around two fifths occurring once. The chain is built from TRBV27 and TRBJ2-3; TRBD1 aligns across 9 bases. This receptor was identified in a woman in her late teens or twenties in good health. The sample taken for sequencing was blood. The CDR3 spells CASGTGGRDTQYF. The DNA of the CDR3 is TGTGCCAGCGGCACAGGGGGCCGGGATACGCAGTATTTT.